Following are 8 T cell receptor beta chains from one sample sequenced in a study of blood T cell repertoires in COVID-19. The table came from immunoSEQ multiplex PCR; TCRdb's copy has only in-frame clones and leaves some out. This sample has fewer than 200,000 clones; roughly four fifths occur once, and the top ten carry less than 2%. Sequencing was performed on peripheral blood. These receptors were obtained from a human donor in a cohort sampled during active COVID-19.

The chain joins TRBV11-3 to TRBJ2-7, with 8 bases aligning to TRBD2. Germline trimming cut 4 bases from V and 1 base from J; bases unmatched to any gene: 3. Germline CDR1 is SGHNT and CDR2 is YENEEA. This CDR3 contains 14 residues. In DNA form, the CDR3 reads TGTGCCAGCAGCTCCGGGACTAGTTCCTACGAGCAGTACTTC. It encodes CASSSGTSSYEQYF.

V and J are TRBV7-9 and TRBJ2-7; D may be TRBD1 (5 bases). V was clipped by 2 bases and J by 6 bases, with 8 bases between them. In germline, CDR1 is SEHNR, CDR2 FQNEAQ (reference sequence). The CDR3 is made up of 12 amino acids. The CDR3 coding sequence is TGTGCCAGCAGCTTATCAGGGTTCGAGCAGTACTTC. Translating gives CASSLSGFEQYF.

V is TRBV2 and J is TRBJ2-7; TRBD2 agrees at 9 bases. V shed 0 bases and J 4 bases; nucleotides not matched to a gene: 7. CDR1 and CDR2 (germline): SNHLY, FYNNEI. This CDR3 is built from 16 residues. The CDR3: CASSEAAGGLLYEQYF. The DNA of the CDR3 is TGTGCCAGCAGTGAAGCGGCGGGGGGGTTACTTTACGAGCAGTACTTC.

The genes are TRBV10-3 and TRBJ1-5; tentative D call: TRBD1 (5 bases). Trimming stripped 11 bases from V and 1 base from J, with 18 bases between. CDR1 and CDR2 from the germline V gene are ENHRY and SYGVKD. CDR3 length: 15 residues. The CDR3 coding sequence is TGTGCCCCCCCAAGGAGGGGAAAAAGCAATCAGCCCCAGCATTTT. This codes for CAPPRRGKSNQPQHF.

This clone was counted once. The rearrangement uses TRBV9 and TRBJ2-3; 7 nucleotides line up with TRBD1. J gave up 7 bases and V 1 base, and 12 bases lay outside the gene matches. The V gene's germline CDR1 is SGDLS and CDR2 YYNGEE. CDR3 length: 16 amino acids. This CDR3 reads CASSVSRDSVGYTQYF. CDR3 nucleotides: TGTGCCAGCAGCGTAAGTCGGGACAGCGTAGGGTATACGCAGTATTTT.

The rearrangement uses TRBV6-5 and TRBJ1-1, with D hard to call. V was clipped by 0 bases and J by 0 bases, with 5 bases between them. Germline V gene data show CDR1 as MNHEY and CDR2 as SVGAGI. This CDR3 is 14 amino acids long. CDR3 residues: CASSYSSVNTEAFF. CDR3 sequence (DNA): TGTGCCAGCAGTTACTCGAGTGTGAACACTGAAGCTTTCTTT.

This rearrangement joins TRBV7-3 to TRBJ2-3; 11 bases are a match to TRBD1. V shed 6 bases and J 2 bases; nucleotides not matched to a gene: 1. This CDR3 has 14 residues. Germline lookup yields CDR1 SGHTA and CDR2 FQGTGA. CDR3 DNA sequence: TGTGCCAGCAGGGACAGGGGGCCCACAGATACGCAGTATTTT. It codes for CASRDRGPTDTQYF.

The gene calls are TRBV24-1 and TRBJ1-6; a weak D match, TRBD1 (6 bases). The CDR3 sequence is 16 residues long. The ends were cut back, 0 bases at V and 4 bases at J, with 9 bases in the middle. Germline assignment: CDR1 KGHDR and CDR2 SFDVKD. The CDR3 loop reads CATSDLRGSYNSPLHF. The CDR3 nucleotides are TGTGCCACCAGTGATTTGAGGGGGAGTTATAATTCACCCCTCCACTTT.